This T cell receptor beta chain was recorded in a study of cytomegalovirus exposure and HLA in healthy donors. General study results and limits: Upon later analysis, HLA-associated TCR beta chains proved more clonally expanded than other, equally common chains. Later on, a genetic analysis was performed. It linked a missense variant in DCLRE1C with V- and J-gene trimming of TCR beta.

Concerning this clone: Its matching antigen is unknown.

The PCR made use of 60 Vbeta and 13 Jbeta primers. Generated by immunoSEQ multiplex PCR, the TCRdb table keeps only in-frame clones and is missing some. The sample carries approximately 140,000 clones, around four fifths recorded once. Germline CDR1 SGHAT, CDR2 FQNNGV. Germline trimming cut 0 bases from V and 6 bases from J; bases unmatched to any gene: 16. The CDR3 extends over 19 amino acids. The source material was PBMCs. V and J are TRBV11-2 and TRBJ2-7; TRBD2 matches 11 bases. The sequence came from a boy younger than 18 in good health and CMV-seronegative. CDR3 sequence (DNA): TGTGCCAGCAGCTTAGAATCATCCGTAAGACTAGCGGGATGGGGCGAGCAGTACTTC. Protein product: CASSLESSVRLAGWGEQYF. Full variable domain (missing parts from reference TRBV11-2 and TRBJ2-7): EAGVAQSPRYKIIEKRQSVAFWCNPISGHATLYWYQQILGQGPKLLIQFQNNGVVDDSQLPKDRFSAERLKGVDSTLKIQPAKLEDSAVYLCASSLESSVRLAGWGEQYFGPGTRLTVT.